The subject of this entry is one TCR beta chain. Antigen: not known. The observed sequence ends 3 residues before the CDR3 terminus, with the missing tail filled in from the germline J gene. Germline V CDR1 and CDR2: GTSNPN, SVGIG (reference sequence). This CDR3 has 16 amino acids. Trimming took 0 bases from V and 2 from J, leaving 14 bases between them. This specimen comes from a study of T cells in women clearing cervical HPV infection. Study details: Case blood was drawn when the lesion was first found; control blood after infection became undetectable. Cases' blood sampling followed lesion detection by median about 150 days (90 to 200).

Findings and limits, study-wide: Repertoire richness, not evenness, was significantly elevated in CIN3+ cases versus controls.

Genomic DNA, averaging roughly 1,200 ng per sample, yielded TCR beta CDR3 via immunoSEQ. The data were produced by immunoSEQ multiplex PCR, yet TCRdb's version contains in-frame clones alone and is incomplete. The listing contains roughly 18,000 clones. The chain recombines TRBV30 with TRBJ2-1; D is perhaps TRBD2 (6 bases). The TCR was taken from a woman aged 18-70 years with a cervical HPV16 infection that either progressed to CIN3+ or cleared (not recorded which). Sample: blood buffy coat. This CDR3 reads CAWSVRGMGPYNEQFF. The sequenced part of the CDR3 DNA is TGTGCCTGGAGTGTACGGGGGATGGGCCCCTACAATGAG.